The 27 T cell receptor beta chains given below trace back to one sample, sequenced in a study of cytomegalovirus exposure and HLA in healthy donors. A multiplex PCR was run with 60 Vbeta primers and 13 Jbeta primers. TCRdb's copy holds only in-frame clones and misses some; the assay was immunoSEQ multiplex PCR. The sample includes 150,000 to 200,000 clones, just under 85% seen only once; the top ten take under 5%. The material sequenced was PBMCs. All receptors derive from a girl aged 10 to 17 in good health and CMV-seropositive.

The genes are TRBV27 and TRBJ2-7; D is ambiguous. The V gene lost 6 bases and the J gene lost 2 bases, with 8 bases spanning the gap. CDR3 length equals 12 residues. Germline CDR1 MNHEY, CDR2 SMNVEV (reference sequence). Here the CDR3 reads CASSPSPYEQYF. The DNA for the CDR3 is TGTGCCAGCAGCCCCTCCCCCTACGAGCAGTACTTC.

CDR3 DNA sequence: TGTGCCTGGAGTAAAACACCGGGACAAGTAATTAATGAGCAGTTCTTC. Encoded protein: CAWSKTPGQVINEQFF. The rearrangement links TRBV30 to TRBJ2-1; perhaps TRBD1 as D (6 bases). The ends were cut back, 2 bases at V and 7 bases at J, with 21 bases in the middle. This CDR3 is built from 16 residues. Germline V lookup: CDR1 GTSNPN, CDR2 SVGIG (reference sequence).

The sample holds one count of this clone. V usage is TRBV27 and J usage is TRBJ2-2; the D is unclear. Germline V gene sequence: CDR1 MNHEY, CDR2 SMNVEV (reference sequence). There are 11 residues in the CDR3. V was clipped by 8 bases and J by 5 bases, with 6 bases between them. The CDR3 bases are TGTGCCAGCGGTCGGACCGGGGAGCTGTTTTTT. The encoded protein is CASGRTGELFF.

This clone was detected only once. In DNA form, the CDR3 reads TGTGCCAGCAGCCCCACGACAGGTGGCTACACCTTC. Translated, it gives CASSPTTGGYTF. The chain uses TRBV9 and TRBJ1-2; tentative D call: TRBD1 (6 bases). Trimming left V 4 bases short and J 7 bases short, with 11 bases between. Germline V gives CDR1 SGDLS, CDR2 YYNGEE. This CDR3 is built from 12 residues.

The rearrangement joins TRBV30 to TRBJ1-1; D not certain. With 8 bases removed from V and 2 bases from J, the gap between germline ends came to 12 bases. CDR3 size: 12 residues. Germline V gene sequence: CDR1 GTSNPN, CDR2 SVGIG (reference sequence). CDR3 region: CAGQQENTEAFF. CDR3 bases: TGTGCCGGGCAGCAGGAAAACACTGAAGCTTTCTTT.

The chain is built from TRBV27 and TRBJ2-1; perhaps TRBD2 as D (6 bases). V was shortened by 0 bases and J by 11 bases, with 11 bases between the two germline ends. The CDR3 totals 13 residues. Germline loops: CDR1 MNHEY, CDR2 SMNVEV (reference sequence). The CDR3 loop reads CASSLSNGGQQFF. CDR3 in DNA: TGTGCCAGCAGTTTATCCAACGGAGGGCAGCAGTTCTTC.

The rearrangement uses TRBV5-1 and TRBJ1-2, with TRBD1 matching over 7 bases. Trimming cost V 2 bases and J 5 bases; bases outside gene matches: 3. This CDR3 is 13 amino acids long. Germline CDR1 SGHRS, CDR2 YFSETQ. The DNA for the CDR3 is TGCGCCAGCAGCTTAACGACAGGGTATGGCTACACCTTC. Residues: CASSLTTGYGYTF.

In this sample, this clone turned up a few times. V and J are TRBV7-3 and TRBJ1-5, with D unclear. V lost 5 bases, J lost 5 bases, and 10 bases lay in between. The V gene's germline CDR1 is SGHTA and CDR2 FQGTGA. The CDR3 is 13 amino acids. In DNA form, the CDR3 reads TGTGCCAGCAGCCAGACACCCGATCAGCCCCAGCATTTT. Translating it yields CASSQTPDQPQHF.

This chain links TRBV18 with TRBJ2-7; D is possibly TRBD1 (6 bases). The CDR3 spans 14 residues. The V end was cut by 1 base, the J end by 1 base, with 8 bases between. Per the germline V gene, CDR1 is KGHSH and CDR2 is LQKENI. CDR3 sequence reads: CASSPQGTSYEQYF. In DNA form, the CDR3 reads TGTGCCAGCTCACCACAAGGGACATCCTACGAGCAGTACTTC.

The rearrangement links TRBV6-1 to TRBJ1-1; no clear D gene. The CDR3 spans 15 residues. The ends were cut back, 2 bases at V and 1 base at J, with 11 bases in the middle. CDR1 and CDR2 (germline): MNHNS, SASEGT. The CDR3, as DNA: TGTGCCAGCAGTGAAAGGAGGGATCCGAACACTGAAGCTTTCTTT. Translating it yields CASSERRDPNTEAFF.

This clone occurred once. V and J are TRBV4-1 and TRBJ1-1; D is unclear. The V gene lost 3 bases and the J gene lost 1 base, with 9 bases spanning the gap. The CDR3 runs 14 residues. Germline assignment: CDR1 MGHRA and CDR2 YSYEKL. The CDR3 DNA follows: TGCGCCAGCAGCCATCCCCCCAGGAACACTGAAGCTTTCTTT. This encodes CASSHPPRNTEAFF.

The V call is TRBV9, the J call TRBJ2-3; 9 nucleotides line up with TRBD2. J was trimmed by 4 bases and V by 0 bases; bases with no gene match: 6. The CDR3 totals 16 residues. The V gene's germline CDR1 is SGDLS and CDR2 YYNGEE. This CDR3 reads CASSVAGGGAPDTQYF. Written as DNA, the CDR3 is TGTGCCAGCAGCGTAGCGGGCGGGGGGGCACCAGATACGCAGTATTTT.

In its sample, this clone was seen once. As DNA, the CDR3 is TGTGCCAGCAGCCCGCGGACAGGGGCGAGCTCGATGACTGAAGCTTTCTTT. It codes for CASSPRTGASSMTEAFF. This rearrangement joins TRBV2 to TRBJ1-1, with TRBD1 matching 9 bases. The V and J ends lost 6 bases and 5 bases, in that order; junction bases with no gene match: 16. The CDR3 runs to 17 residues. Germline V lookup: CDR1 SNHLY, CDR2 FYNNEI.

This chain joins TRBV13 and TRBJ2-7, with 8 bases aligning to TRBD1. The CDR3 spans 16 residues. V gave up 2 bases and J gave up 3 bases; unmatched junction bases: 9. Per germline, CDR1 PRHDT and CDR2 FYEKMQ (reference sequence). The CDR3 here is CASSLKSGTGFYEQYF. Here the CDR3 DNA reads TGTGCCAGCAGCTTAAAGTCCGGGACAGGATTCTACGAGCAGTACTTC.

The chain joins TRBV6-1 to TRBJ2-3; tentative D call: TRBD2 (5 bases). Trimming stripped 3 bases from V and 4 bases from J, with 17 bases between. The CDR3 is 16 residues long. Looked up from germline, CDR1 is MNHNS and CDR2 is SASEGT. The chain's CDR3 is CASSDLVRGYADTQYF. The CDR3 bases are TGTGCCAGCAGTGACTTGGTCCGGGGTTATGCAGATACGCAGTATTTT.

The chain employs TRBV10-1 and TRBJ2-1, with 8 bases matching TRBD1. J lost 13 bases, V lost 10 bases, and 18 bases had no gene match. This CDR3 region has 14 residues. The germline V gene has CDR1 WNHNN and CDR2 SYGVQD (reference sequence). The CDR3 region has the DNA TGCGCCACCAAACGGGAGACCCAGGGGGCCGATCAGTTCTTC. Amino acid sequence: CATKRETQGADQFF.

CDR3 DNA sequence: TGTGCCACCAGCAACGTCGGGGGTTATCGAGAAAAACTGTTTTTT. Its protein is CATSNVGGYREKLFF. The J gene is TRBJ1-4, the V gene TRBV15, with a possible D match to TRBD1 (5 bases). Deletions cut 4 bases from V and 8 bases from J, with 17 bases between. The CDR3 has 15 residues. Germline CDR1 reads LNHNV; CDR2 reads YYDKDF (reference sequence).

Remarks on this clone: This same CDR3 is encoded by further DNA sequences in the sample. The V gene is TRBV5-4, the J gene TRBJ2-3, with 10 bases identical to TRBD2. This CDR3 contains 15 residues. Germline values: CDR1 SGHNT, CDR2 YYREEE (reference sequence). V lost 4 bases, J lost 1 base, and 3 bases stayed unmatched. CDR3 DNA: TGTGCCAGCAGCCTAGGGACTAGCGGCACAGATACGCAGTATTTT. Its translation is CASSLGTSGTDTQYF.

The count of this clone is one. V gene TRBV5-1 combines with J gene TRBJ2-2; D uncertain. Trimming removed 5 bases at V and 3 bases at J, with 5 bases between. Germline lookup yields CDR1 SGHRS and CDR2 YFSETQ. CDR3 length equals 12 residues. CDR3 residues: CASRFDTGELFF. In DNA form, the CDR3 reads TGCGCCAGCAGATTCGACACCGGGGAGCTGTTTTTT.

The chain uses TRBV6-5 and TRBJ2-1; D perhaps matches TRBD2 (6 bases). The germline V gene has CDR1 MNHEY and CDR2 SVGAGI. The CDR3 sequence is 16 residues long. V was shortened by 4 bases and J by 0 bases, with 13 bases between the two germline ends. CDR3 coding DNA: TGTGCCAGCAGTTTTGCGGGGCCCTTCTCCTACAATGAGCAGTTCTTC. Translated, it gives CASSFAGPFSYNEQFF.

J is TRBJ1-5 and V is TRBV2; D not resolved. V dropped 8 bases and J dropped 4 bases, with 12 bases sitting between them. The CDR3 is made up of 13 amino acids. Germline CDR1 SNHLY, CDR2 FYNNEI. CDR3 amino acids: CASEKGGNQPQHF. CDR3 coding DNA: TGTGCCAGCGAAAAGGGAGGGAATCAGCCCCAGCATTTT.

V is TRBV29-1 and J is TRBJ2-5; TRBD2 is a possible D gene (5 bases). The V end was cut by 4 bases, the J end by 1 base, with 10 bases between. Germline lookup yields CDR1 SQVTM and CDR2 ANQGSEA. The CDR3 length is 13 residues. The CDR3, as DNA: TGCAGCGTTGTCTATCGGGGCCAAGAGACCCAGTACTTC. Encoded protein: CSVVYRGQETQYF.

The rearrangement links TRBV9 to TRBJ2-7; 13 bases align to TRBD2. From germline, CDR1 is SGDLS and CDR2 YYNGEE. Germline trimming cut 4 bases from V and 1 base from J; bases unmatched to any gene: 2. The CDR3 consists of 15 residues. CDR3 protein: CASSLLAGGSYEQYF. CDR3 nucleotides: TGTGCCAGCAGCTTACTAGCGGGGGGGTCCTACGAGCAGTACTTC.

The table lists this clone with a count of one. This chain links TRBV7-2 with TRBJ2-5, with 14 bases aligning to TRBD2. The J segment lost 2 bases and the V segment lost 6 bases, leaving 5 bases of the junction unmatched. CDR3 length equals 16 residues. CDR1 is SGHTA, CDR2 FQGNSA, per germline. The CDR3 protein is CASRRTSGGSQETQYF. The CDR3 coding sequence is TGTGCCAGCAGACGGACTAGCGGGGGGAGTCAAGAGACCCAGTACTTC.

The V and J genes are TRBV9 and TRBJ1-3; D is uncertain. Germline V gene sequence: CDR1 SGDLS, CDR2 YYNGEE. The CDR3 loop spans 15 amino acids. Trimming left V 3 bases short and J 3 bases short, with 13 bases between. The CDR3 nucleotides are TGTGCCAGCAGCGGAGGCAGTGCCTTTGGAAACACCATATATTTT. Protein product: CASSGGSAFGNTIYF. Looking up the rest from reference TRBV9 and TRBJ1-3 gives the full variable domain: DSGVTQTPKHLITATGQRVTLRCSPRSGDLSVYWYQQSLDQGLQFLIQYYNGEERAKGNILERFSAQQFPDLHSELNLSSLELGDSALYFCASSGGSAFGNTIYFGEGSWLTVV.

This rearrangement joins TRBV12-5 to TRBJ2-2; the D is unclear. Germline V CDR1 and CDR2: LGHNT, FRNRAP. CDR3 length: 11 amino acids. Trimming took off 6 bases at V and 9 bases at J, with 8 bases between the two ends. The CDR3 here is CASGTDRELFF. In nucleotides, the CDR3 is TGTGCTAGTGGCACAGATAGGGAGCTGTTTTTT.

This rearrangement joins TRBV4-2 to TRBJ2-5, with 16 bases fitting TRBD2. The CDR3 spans 16 residues. The V and J ends lost 4 bases and 5 bases, in that order; junction bases with no gene match: 4. Looked up from germline, CDR1 is LGHNA and CDR2 is YNFKEQ. CDR3 region: CASSPGTSGGAETQYF. CDR3 nucleotide sequence: TGTGCCAGCAGCCCCGGGACTAGCGGGGGGGCCGAGACCCAGTACTTC.